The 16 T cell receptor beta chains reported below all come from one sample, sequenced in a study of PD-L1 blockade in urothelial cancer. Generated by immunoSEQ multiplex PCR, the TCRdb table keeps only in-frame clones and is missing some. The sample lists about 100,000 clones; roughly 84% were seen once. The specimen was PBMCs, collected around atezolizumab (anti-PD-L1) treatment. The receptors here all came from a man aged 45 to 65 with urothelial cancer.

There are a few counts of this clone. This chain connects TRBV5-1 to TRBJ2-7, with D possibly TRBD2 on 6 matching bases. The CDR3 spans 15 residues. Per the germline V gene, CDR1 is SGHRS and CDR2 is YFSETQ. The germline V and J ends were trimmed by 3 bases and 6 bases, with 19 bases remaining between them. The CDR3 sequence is CASSSGEGGVSEQYF. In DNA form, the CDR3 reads TGCGCCAGCAGCTCGGGGGAAGGAGGTGTCAGCGAGCAGTACTTC.

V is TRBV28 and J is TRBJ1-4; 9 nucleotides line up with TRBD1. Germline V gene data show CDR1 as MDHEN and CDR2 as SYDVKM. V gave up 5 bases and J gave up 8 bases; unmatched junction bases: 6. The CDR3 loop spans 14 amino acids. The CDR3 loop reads CASSATGGYEKLFF. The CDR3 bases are TGTGCCAGCAGTGCGACAGGGGGATACGAAAAACTGTTTTTT.

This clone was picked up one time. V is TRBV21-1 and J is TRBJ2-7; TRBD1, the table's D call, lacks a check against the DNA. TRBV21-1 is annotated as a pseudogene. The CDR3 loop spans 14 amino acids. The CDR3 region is CASSHRPCNYEQYF. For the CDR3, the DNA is TGTGCCAGCAGTCACAGACCTTGCAACTACGAGCAGTACTTC.

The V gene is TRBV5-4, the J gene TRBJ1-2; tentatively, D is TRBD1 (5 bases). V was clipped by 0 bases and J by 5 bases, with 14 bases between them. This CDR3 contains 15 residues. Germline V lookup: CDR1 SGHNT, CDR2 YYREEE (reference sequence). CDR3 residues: CASSLALGGGYGYTF. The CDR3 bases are TGTGCCAGCAGCTTGGCCCTTGGGGGGGGGTATGGCTACACCTTC.

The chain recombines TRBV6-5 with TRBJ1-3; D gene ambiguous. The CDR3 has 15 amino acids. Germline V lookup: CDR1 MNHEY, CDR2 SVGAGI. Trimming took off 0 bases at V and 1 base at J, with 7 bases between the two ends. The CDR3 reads CASSYSRESGNTIYF. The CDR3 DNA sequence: TGTGCCAGCAGTTACTCGAGAGAGTCTGGAAACACCATATATTTT.

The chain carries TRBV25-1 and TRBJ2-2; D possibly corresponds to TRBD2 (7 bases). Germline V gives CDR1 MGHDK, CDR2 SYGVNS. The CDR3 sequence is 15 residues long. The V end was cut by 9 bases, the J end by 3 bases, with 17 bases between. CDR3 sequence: CASALAGADTGELFF. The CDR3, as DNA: TGTGCCAGTGCCCTCGCGGGGGCGGACACCGGGGAGCTGTTTTTT. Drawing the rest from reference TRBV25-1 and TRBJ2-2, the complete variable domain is EADIYQTPRYLVIGTGKKITLECSQTMGHDKMYWYQQDPGMELHLIHYSYGVNSTEKGDLSSESTVSRIRTEHFPLTLESARPSHTSQYLCASALAGADTGELFFGEGSRLTVL.

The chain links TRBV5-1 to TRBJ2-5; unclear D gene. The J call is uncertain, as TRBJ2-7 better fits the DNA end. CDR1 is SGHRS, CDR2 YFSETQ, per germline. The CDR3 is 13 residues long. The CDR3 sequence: CASSSAPYYEQYF. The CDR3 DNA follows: TGCGCCAGCAGCTCCGCCCCCTACTACGAGCAGTACTTC.

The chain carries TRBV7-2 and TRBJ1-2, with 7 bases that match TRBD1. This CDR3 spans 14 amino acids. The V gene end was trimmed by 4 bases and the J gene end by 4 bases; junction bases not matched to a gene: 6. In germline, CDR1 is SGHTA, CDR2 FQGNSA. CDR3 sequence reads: CASSSQGMGYGYTF. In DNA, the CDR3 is TGTGCCAGCAGCTCACAGGGGATGGGCTATGGCTACACCTTC.

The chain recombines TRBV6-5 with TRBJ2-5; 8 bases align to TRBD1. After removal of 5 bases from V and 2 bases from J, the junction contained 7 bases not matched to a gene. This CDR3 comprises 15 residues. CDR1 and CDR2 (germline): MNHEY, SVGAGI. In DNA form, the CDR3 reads TGTGCCAGCAGTGGGATCAGGGGGCGACAAGAGACCCAGTACTTC. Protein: CASSGIRGRQETQYF.

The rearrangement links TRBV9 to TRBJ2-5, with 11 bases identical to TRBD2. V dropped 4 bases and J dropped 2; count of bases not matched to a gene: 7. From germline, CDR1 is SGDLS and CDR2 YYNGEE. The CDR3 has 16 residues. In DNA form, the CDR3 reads TGTGCCAGCAGCAGGGGACTAGCGGTAGGACAAGAGACCCAGTACTTC. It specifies CASSRGLAVGQETQYF. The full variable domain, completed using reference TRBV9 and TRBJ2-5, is DSGVTQTPKHLITATGQRVTLRCSPRSGDLSVYWYQQSLDQGLQFLIQYYNGEERAKGNILERFSAQQFPDLHSELNLSSLELGDSALYFCASSRGLAVGQETQYFGPGTRLLVL.

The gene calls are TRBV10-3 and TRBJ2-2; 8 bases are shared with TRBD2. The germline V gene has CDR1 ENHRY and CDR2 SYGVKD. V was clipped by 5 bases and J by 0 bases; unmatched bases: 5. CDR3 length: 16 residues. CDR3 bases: TGTGCCATCAGTCGGAGCGGGGGATCGAACACCGGGGAGCTGTTTTTT. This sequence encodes CAISRSGGSNTGELFF.

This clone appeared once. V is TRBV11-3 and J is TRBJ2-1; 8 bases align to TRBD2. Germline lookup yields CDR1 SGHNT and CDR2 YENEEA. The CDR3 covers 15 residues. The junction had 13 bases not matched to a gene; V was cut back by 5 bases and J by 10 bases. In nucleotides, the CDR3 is TGTGCCAGCAGCCGAGGACTAGCTAACTTCGGGGAGCAGTTCTTC. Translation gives CASSRGLANFGEQFF.

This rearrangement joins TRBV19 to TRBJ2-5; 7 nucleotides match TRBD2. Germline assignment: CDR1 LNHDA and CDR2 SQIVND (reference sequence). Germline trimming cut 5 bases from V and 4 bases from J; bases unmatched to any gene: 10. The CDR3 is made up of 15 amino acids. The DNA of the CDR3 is TGTGCCAGTAGTGTCGGACTAGGAGGAGCAGAGACCCAGTACTTC. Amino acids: CASSVGLGGAETQYF. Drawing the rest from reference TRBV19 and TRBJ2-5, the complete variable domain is DGGITQSPKYLFRKEGQNVTLSCEQNLNHDAMYWYRQDPGQGLRLIYYSQIVNDFQKGDIAEGYSVSREKKESFPLTVTSAQKNPTAFYLCASSVGLGGAETQYFGPGTRLLVL.

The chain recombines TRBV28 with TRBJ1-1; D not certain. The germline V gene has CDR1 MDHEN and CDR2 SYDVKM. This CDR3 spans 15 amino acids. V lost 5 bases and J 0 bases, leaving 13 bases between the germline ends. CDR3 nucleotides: TGTGCCAGCAGTCCTCCCCTGGAGATGAACACTGAAGCTTTCTTT. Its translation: CASSPPLEMNTEAFF.

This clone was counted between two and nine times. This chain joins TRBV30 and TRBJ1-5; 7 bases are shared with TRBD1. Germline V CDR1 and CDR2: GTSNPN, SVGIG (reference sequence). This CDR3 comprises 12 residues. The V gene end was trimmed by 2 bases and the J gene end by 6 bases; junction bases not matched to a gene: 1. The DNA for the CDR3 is TGTGCCTGGAGTAGGGGGCCTCAGCCCCAGCATTTT. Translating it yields CAWSRGPQPQHF.

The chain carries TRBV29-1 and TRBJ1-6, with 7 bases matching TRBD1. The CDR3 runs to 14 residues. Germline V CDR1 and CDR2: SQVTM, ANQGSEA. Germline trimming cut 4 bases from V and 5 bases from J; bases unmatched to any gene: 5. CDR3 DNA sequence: TGCAGCGTTGGGACAGGCCTACATAATTCACCCCTCCACTTT. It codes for CSVGTGLHNSPLHF.